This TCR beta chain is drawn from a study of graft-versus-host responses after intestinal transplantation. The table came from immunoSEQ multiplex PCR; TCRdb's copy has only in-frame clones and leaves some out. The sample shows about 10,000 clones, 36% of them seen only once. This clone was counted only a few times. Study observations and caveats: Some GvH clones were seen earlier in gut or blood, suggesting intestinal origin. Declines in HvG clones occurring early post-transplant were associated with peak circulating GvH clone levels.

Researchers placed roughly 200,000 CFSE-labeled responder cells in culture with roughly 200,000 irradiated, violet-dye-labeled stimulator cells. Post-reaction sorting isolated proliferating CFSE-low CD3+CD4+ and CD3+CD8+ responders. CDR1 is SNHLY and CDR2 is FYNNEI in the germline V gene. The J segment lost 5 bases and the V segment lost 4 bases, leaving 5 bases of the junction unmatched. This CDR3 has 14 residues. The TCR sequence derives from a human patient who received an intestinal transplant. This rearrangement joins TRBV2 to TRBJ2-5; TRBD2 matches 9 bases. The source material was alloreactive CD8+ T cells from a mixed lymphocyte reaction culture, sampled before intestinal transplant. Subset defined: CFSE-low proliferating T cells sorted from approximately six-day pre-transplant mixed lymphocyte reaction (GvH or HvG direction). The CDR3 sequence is CASSGAGGAETQYF. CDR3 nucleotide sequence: TGTGCCAGCAGTGGGGCGGGAGGGGCGGAGACCCAGTACTTC.